This TCR beta chain was identified in a study of blood T cell repertoires in COVID-19. Study as a whole: In each case, the material was cDNA or gDNA derived from T cells, B-cell-depleted T cells, or PBMCs.

The age range of participants was about 18 to 89 years, with residence in 20 to 25 US areas. Participant-reported clinical history was the basis for cohort assignment. This CDR3 is 13 amino acids long. Per germline, CDR1 LNHDA and CDR2 SQIVND (reference sequence). Trimming took off 3 bases at V and 3 bases at J, with 9 bases between the two ends. This clone was found once. Profiling relied on immunoSEQ multiplex PCR, and the TCRdb table lists in-frame clones only, not all of them. The data hold approximately 280,000 clones, with roughly 85% observed a single time. This clonotype was sampled from a woman aged 45-59 years who had recovered from COVID-19. The chain combines TRBV19 with TRBJ2-7; possible D gene TRBD1, 5 bases. Sequenced: PBMCs or T cells enriched from blood (not recorded which). Here the CDR3 DNA reads TGTGCCAGTAGTATCAGGGTGGGCTACGAGCAGTACTTC. Translation: CASSIRVGYEQYF. The whole variable domain, filled in from reference TRBV19 and TRBJ2-7, reads DGGITQSPKYLFRKEGQNVTLSCEQNLNHDAMYWYRQDPGQGLRLIYYSQIVNDFQKGDIAEGYSVSREKKESFPLTVTSAQKNPTAFYLCASSIRVGYEQYFGPGTRLTVT.